These 26 T cell receptor beta chains originate from one sample sequenced in a study of cytomegalovirus exposure and HLA in healthy donors. Primers included in the PCR were 60 Vbeta and 13 Jbeta primers. The repertoire was sequenced with immunoSEQ multiplex PCR; TCRdb's copy has only in-frame clones and lacks some. This sample carries 120,000 or so clones, roughly 79% of them seen once, and the ten largest clones take around 2.3%. The specimen was PBMCs. The receptors here all came from a woman in her forties in good health and CMV-seronegative.

The chain joins TRBV18 to TRBJ1-1; no clear D gene. The germline V and J ends were trimmed by 0 bases and 0 bases, with 5 bases remaining between them. This CDR3 has 14 amino acids. The germline V gene has CDR1 KGHSH and CDR2 LQKENI. The CDR3 spells CASSPPSVNTEAFF. The CDR3 DNA sequence: TGTGCCAGCTCACCACCGAGCGTGAACACTGAAGCTTTCTTT.

V usage is TRBV10-3 and J usage is TRBJ2-7, with TRBD1 as a possible D gene (5 bases). V was shortened by 7 bases and J by 3 bases, with 10 bases between the two germline ends. The CDR3 extends over 12 amino acids. In germline, CDR1 is ENHRY, CDR2 SYGVKD. CDR3 nucleotide sequence: TGTGCCATCAACACAGGTGGCTACGAGCAGTACTTC. It codes for CAINTGGYEQYF.

This sequence joins TRBV5-1 and TRBJ2-5, with TRBD1 identical over 9 bases. The end of the DNA aligns better with TRBJ2-7, so the J call may be wrong. The CDR3 sequence is 15 residues long. Germline CDR1 SGHRS, CDR2 YFSETQ. CDR3 loop: CASSSGTGSPYEQYF. CDR3 nucleotides: TGCGCCAGCAGCTCTGGGACAGGGTCTCCCTACGAGCAGTACTTC.

The V and J genes are TRBV18 and TRBJ1-2, with TRBD1 identical over 12 bases. The junction had 7 bases not matched to a gene; V was cut back by 6 bases and J by 5 bases. The length of the CDR3 is 15 residues. Germline-derived CDR1 and CDR2 are KGHSH and LQKENI. In DNA, the CDR3 is TGTGCCAGCTCCCCCGGGACAGGGGGCATATATGGCTACACCTTC. It translates to CASSPGTGGIYGYTF.

The J gene is TRBJ2-7, the V gene TRBV5-8, with TRBD1 matching over 8 bases. After removal of 0 bases from V and 5 bases from J, the junction contained 7 bases not matched to a gene. The CDR3 is 15 residues long. Germline lookup yields CDR1 SGHTS and CDR2 YDEGEE. CDR3 sequence reads: CASSLDRGVANEQYF. CDR3 DNA: TGTGCCAGCAGCTTGGACAGGGGGGTCGCCAACGAGCAGTACTTC.

This chain connects TRBV7-2 to TRBJ1-3, with TRBD1 matching over 12 bases. Germline V gene lookup returns CDR1 SGHTA and CDR2 FQGNSA. The CDR3 extends over 18 amino acids. The V gene end was trimmed by 5 bases and the J gene end by 1 base; junction bases not matched to a gene: 9. The CDR3 nucleotides are TGTGCCAGCAGCACCGGGACAGGGGGCCCTCCATCTGGAAACACCATATATTTT. This codes for CASSTGTGGPPSGNTIYF.

The sample holds one count of this clone. The rearrangement uses TRBV5-1 and TRBJ1-2; TRBD1 might be the D (5 bases). The CDR3 extends over 15 amino acids. V lost 0 bases and J 3 bases, leaving 12 bases between the germline ends. Germline V lookup: CDR1 SGHRS, CDR2 YFSETQ. The CDR3 loop reads CASSLGLGHDYGYTF. CDR3 DNA: TGCGCCAGCAGCTTGGGTCTGGGGCACGACTATGGCTACACCTTC. Based on the CDR3 plus reference TRBV5-1 and TRBJ1-2, the full variable domain is KAGVTQTPRYLIKTRGQQVTLSCSPISGHRSVSWYQQTPGQGLQFLFEYFSETQRNKGNFPGRFSGRQFSNSRSEMNVSTLELGDSALYLCASSLGLGHDYGYTFGSGTRLTVV.

The gene calls are TRBV5-6 and TRBJ2-2; 12 bases are a match to TRBD2. CDR3 size: 19 residues. V lost 0 bases, J lost 6 bases, and 12 bases stayed unmatched. From germline, CDR1 is SGHDT and CDR2 YYEEEE. CDR3 DNA sequence: TGTGCCAGCAGCTTGGCGCTAGCGGGGGGGCAATCGATTGCCGGGGAGCTGTTTTTT. It specifies CASSLALAGGQSIAGELFF.

The chain uses TRBV7-8 and TRBJ2-7; 8 nucleotides agree with TRBD2. Trimming cost V 5 bases and J 4 bases; bases outside gene matches: 10. This CDR3 has 15 amino acids. Germline values: CDR1 SGHVS, CDR2 FQNEAQ. CDR3 DNA: TGTGCCAGCAGCCGACTATCGGGAGGGCCGTACGAGCAGTACTTC. It translates to CASSRLSGGPYEQYF.

This clone was found once. The chain recombines TRBV2 with TRBJ2-3; perhaps TRBD2 as D (6 bases). The V gene's germline CDR1 is SNHLY and CDR2 FYNNEI. The V end was cut by 5 bases, the J end by 0 bases, with 15 bases between. There are 16 residues in the CDR3. CDR3 sequence: CASSRLGLTSTDTQYF. The CDR3 DNA sequence: TGTGCCAGCAGTAGGTTGGGACTGACTAGCACAGATACGCAGTATTTT.

This chain uses TRBV28 with TRBJ2-6, with D perhaps matching TRBD2 (5 bases). The CDR3 has 13 residues. Trimming removed 11 bases from V and 3 bases from J, with 11 bases in between. Germline assignment: CDR1 MDHEN and CDR2 SYDVKM. CDR3 region: CACGFSGANVLTF. The CDR3 bases are TGTGCCTGCGGGTTCAGTGGGGCCAACGTCCTGACTTTC.

V usage is TRBV11-2 and J usage is TRBJ2-7; 10 positions match TRBD2. The CDR3 totals 14 residues. V lost 4 bases and J lost 1; bases outside the gene matches: 1. Germline V gene data show CDR1 as SGHAT and CDR2 as FQNNGV. Here the CDR3 DNA reads TGTGCCAGCAGCTATAGCGGGGGGTCCTACGAGCAGTACTTC. Its protein is CASSYSGGSYEQYF.

The chain has TRBV27 and TRBJ2-5; D is uncertain. The CDR3 loop spans 11 amino acids. Germline V gene lookup returns CDR1 MNHEY and CDR2 SMNVEV (reference sequence). V dropped 3 bases and J dropped 4 bases, with 3 bases sitting between them. The CDR3 loop reads CASSFRETQYF. In DNA, the CDR3 is TGTGCCAGCAGTTTCAGAGAGACCCAGTACTTC.

The chain employs TRBV12-5 and TRBJ2-7, with 9 bases lining up with TRBD1. The CDR3 has 14 amino acids. V trimming: 4 bases; J trimming: 3 bases; junction bases outside the gene matches: 4. Germline V gene lookup returns CDR1 LGHNT and CDR2 FRNRAP. The CDR3 protein is CASGSGQGYYEQYF. DNA of the CDR3: TGTGCTAGTGGTTCGGGACAGGGATACTACGAGCAGTACTTC.

The rearrangement uses TRBV7-2 and TRBJ1-4; D ambiguous. Germline V lookup: CDR1 SGHTA, CDR2 FQGNSA. V gave up 2 bases and J gave up 8 bases, with 12 bases separating them. The CDR3 is 14 residues long. The CDR3 spells CASSLQGSEEKLFF. The CDR3 DNA sequence: TGTGCCAGCAGCTTACAAGGAAGCGAGGAAAAACTGTTTTTT.

This clone was recorded once. The chain combines TRBV9 with TRBJ2-1; TRBD2 matches at 8 bases. V dropped 5 bases and J dropped 8; count of bases not matched to a gene: 12. CDR1 and CDR2 (germline): SGDLS, YYNGEE. CDR3 length: 15 residues. CDR3 in amino acids: CASSFSGTIRDEQFF. The CDR3 DNA reads TGTGCCAGCAGTTTTAGCGGGACCATAAGGGATGAGCAGTTCTTC. Full variable domain (rest looked up from reference TRBV9 and TRBJ2-1): DSGVTQTPKHLITATGQRVTLRCSPRSGDLSVYWYQQSLDQGLQFLIQYYNGEERAKGNILERFSAQQFPDLHSELNLSSLELGDSALYFCASSFSGTIRDEQFFGPGTRLTVL.

This chain uses TRBV11-2 with TRBJ2-2; possibly TRBD1 for D (5 bases). Germline-derived CDR1 and CDR2 are SGHAT and FQNNGV. This CDR3 is built from 17 residues. V shed 1 base and J shed 3 bases, with 15 bases lying between them. CDR3 in amino acids: CASSLGGRALDTGELFF. CDR3 sequence (DNA): TGTGCCAGCAGCTTAGGAGGCAGGGCGTTGGACACCGGGGAGCTGTTTTTT.

The rearrangement joins TRBV27 to TRBJ2-7, with 11 bases aligning to TRBD2. Germline V gene data show CDR1 as MNHEY and CDR2 as SMNVEV (reference sequence). The CDR3 is made up of 15 amino acids. J was trimmed by 1 base and V by 6 bases; bases with no gene match: 5. The CDR3 coding sequence is TGTGCCAGCAGGGGAACTAGCGGGAGTTCCTACGAGCAGTACTTC. Translated: CASRGTSGSSYEQYF.

The chain carries TRBV10-1 and TRBJ2-1, with 16 bases identical to TRBD2. From germline, CDR1 is WNHNN and CDR2 SYGVQD (reference sequence). The CDR3 has 20 amino acids. V was clipped by 2 bases and J by 0 bases; unmatched bases: 7. CDR3 sequence: CASSEDPGTSGGGSYNEQFF. Here the CDR3 DNA reads TGCGCCAGCAGTGAGGACCCCGGGACTAGCGGGGGGGGCTCCTACAATGAGCAGTTCTTC.

The rearrangement uses TRBV5-4 and TRBJ2-5; TRBD1 agrees at 8 bases. The DNA end favors TRBJ2-7, so the J call may be wrong. The CDR3 has 14 residues. CDR1 and CDR2 (germline): SGHNT, YYREEE (reference sequence). In DNA, the CDR3 is TGTGCCAGCAGCCGGGGACAGGACGCCTACGAGCAGTACTTC. Translated, it gives CASSRGQDAYEQYF.

The V and J genes are TRBV19 and TRBJ1-2; D unresolved. Germline V lookup: CDR1 LNHDA, CDR2 SQIVND (reference sequence). The V and J ends lost 2 bases and 5 bases respectively, with 6 bases between them. The CDR3 has 12 amino acids. Here the CDR3 reads CASSIPRYGYTF. The CDR3 DNA reads TGTGCCAGTAGTATACCTCGGTATGGCTACACCTTC.

The chain links TRBV10-2 to TRBJ1-1; D possibly corresponds to TRBD1 (6 bases). Germline-derived CDR1 and CDR2 are WSHSY and SAAADI. The CDR3 loop spans 12 amino acids. The V end lost 7 bases, the J end lost 7 bases, and 13 bases lay between the germline ends. CDR3 coding DNA: TGCGCCAGCACCCTCATACAGGGTGAAGCTTTCTTT. It codes for CASTLIQGEAFF.

The chain joins TRBV10-2 to TRBJ2-3; D gene ambiguous. The CDR3 covers 14 residues. Germline CDR1 reads WSHSY; CDR2 reads SAAADI. Trimming took 4 bases from V and 6 from J, leaving 14 bases between them. The CDR3 DNA is TGCGCCAGCAGTGGAACTATAGAATGGGATACGCAGTATTTT. Its translation is CASSGTIEWDTQYF.

The chain is built from TRBV9 and TRBJ1-1; the match to TRBD1 covers 7 bases. Looked up from germline, CDR1 is SGDLS and CDR2 is YYNGEE. The trim removed 0 bases at V and 3 bases at J, leaving 14 bases unmatched. The length of the CDR3 is 18 residues. The CDR3 spells CASSVDGTVFSDDTEAFF. CDR3 in DNA: TGTGCCAGCAGCGTAGACGGGACAGTGTTTTCGGATGACACTGAAGCTTTCTTT.

This chain connects TRBV27 to TRBJ1-4; D is uncertain. V lost 1 base, J lost 3 bases, and 9 bases lay in between. This CDR3 is 15 amino acids long. The germline CDR1 and CDR2 sequences are MNHEY and SMNVEV (reference sequence). The CDR3 DNA follows: TGTGCCAGCAGTTTATTATACCCGGCTAATGAAAAACTGTTTTTT. Protein product: CASSLLYPANEKLFF.

This chain joins TRBV11-2 and TRBJ1-1; D unclear. There are 16 residues in the CDR3. Deletions cut 1 base from V and 1 base from J, with 13 bases between. Germline loops: CDR1 SGHAT, CDR2 FQNNGV. The CDR3 protein is CASSLVEYRGNTEAFF. Here the CDR3 DNA reads TGTGCCAGCAGCTTAGTAGAGTACCGAGGGAACACTGAAGCTTTCTTT.